This T cell receptor (beta chain) was captured by sequencing in a study of radiation and T cells in renal cell carcinoma. Across the whole study: Nephrectomy followed 15 Gy stereotactic body radiation by 4 weeks. Notes on the study in general: Top tumor clonotypes rose in blood 2 weeks post-radiation, then contracted. Baseline intratumoral clonotype presence is unknown without pretreatment biopsies.

Measured with immunoSEQ multiplex PCR; TCRdb has only the in-frame clones, and not every one. The sample shows 160,000 or so clones, approximately 88% of them seen only once. CDR3 size: 13 residues. V was trimmed by 3 bases and J by 2 bases, leaving 6 bases between them. CDR1 and CDR2 (germline): LNHDA, SQIVND (reference sequence). Specified time point: blood 2 weeks post-SBRT. Treatment in this sample: 15 Gy SBRT to primary tumor, nephrectomy 4 weeks later. Notes on this clone: The antigen remains undetermined.

V usage is TRBV19 and J usage is TRBJ2-3; unclear D gene. The starting material was blood, obtained from a patient whose treatment included radiotherapy and nephrectomy. The clonotype comes from a woman aged 45-65 years with renal cell carcinoma. In DNA form, the CDR3 reads TGTGCCAGTAGTATTCCTTCCACAGATACGCAGTATTTT. Its protein is CASSIPSTDTQYF.